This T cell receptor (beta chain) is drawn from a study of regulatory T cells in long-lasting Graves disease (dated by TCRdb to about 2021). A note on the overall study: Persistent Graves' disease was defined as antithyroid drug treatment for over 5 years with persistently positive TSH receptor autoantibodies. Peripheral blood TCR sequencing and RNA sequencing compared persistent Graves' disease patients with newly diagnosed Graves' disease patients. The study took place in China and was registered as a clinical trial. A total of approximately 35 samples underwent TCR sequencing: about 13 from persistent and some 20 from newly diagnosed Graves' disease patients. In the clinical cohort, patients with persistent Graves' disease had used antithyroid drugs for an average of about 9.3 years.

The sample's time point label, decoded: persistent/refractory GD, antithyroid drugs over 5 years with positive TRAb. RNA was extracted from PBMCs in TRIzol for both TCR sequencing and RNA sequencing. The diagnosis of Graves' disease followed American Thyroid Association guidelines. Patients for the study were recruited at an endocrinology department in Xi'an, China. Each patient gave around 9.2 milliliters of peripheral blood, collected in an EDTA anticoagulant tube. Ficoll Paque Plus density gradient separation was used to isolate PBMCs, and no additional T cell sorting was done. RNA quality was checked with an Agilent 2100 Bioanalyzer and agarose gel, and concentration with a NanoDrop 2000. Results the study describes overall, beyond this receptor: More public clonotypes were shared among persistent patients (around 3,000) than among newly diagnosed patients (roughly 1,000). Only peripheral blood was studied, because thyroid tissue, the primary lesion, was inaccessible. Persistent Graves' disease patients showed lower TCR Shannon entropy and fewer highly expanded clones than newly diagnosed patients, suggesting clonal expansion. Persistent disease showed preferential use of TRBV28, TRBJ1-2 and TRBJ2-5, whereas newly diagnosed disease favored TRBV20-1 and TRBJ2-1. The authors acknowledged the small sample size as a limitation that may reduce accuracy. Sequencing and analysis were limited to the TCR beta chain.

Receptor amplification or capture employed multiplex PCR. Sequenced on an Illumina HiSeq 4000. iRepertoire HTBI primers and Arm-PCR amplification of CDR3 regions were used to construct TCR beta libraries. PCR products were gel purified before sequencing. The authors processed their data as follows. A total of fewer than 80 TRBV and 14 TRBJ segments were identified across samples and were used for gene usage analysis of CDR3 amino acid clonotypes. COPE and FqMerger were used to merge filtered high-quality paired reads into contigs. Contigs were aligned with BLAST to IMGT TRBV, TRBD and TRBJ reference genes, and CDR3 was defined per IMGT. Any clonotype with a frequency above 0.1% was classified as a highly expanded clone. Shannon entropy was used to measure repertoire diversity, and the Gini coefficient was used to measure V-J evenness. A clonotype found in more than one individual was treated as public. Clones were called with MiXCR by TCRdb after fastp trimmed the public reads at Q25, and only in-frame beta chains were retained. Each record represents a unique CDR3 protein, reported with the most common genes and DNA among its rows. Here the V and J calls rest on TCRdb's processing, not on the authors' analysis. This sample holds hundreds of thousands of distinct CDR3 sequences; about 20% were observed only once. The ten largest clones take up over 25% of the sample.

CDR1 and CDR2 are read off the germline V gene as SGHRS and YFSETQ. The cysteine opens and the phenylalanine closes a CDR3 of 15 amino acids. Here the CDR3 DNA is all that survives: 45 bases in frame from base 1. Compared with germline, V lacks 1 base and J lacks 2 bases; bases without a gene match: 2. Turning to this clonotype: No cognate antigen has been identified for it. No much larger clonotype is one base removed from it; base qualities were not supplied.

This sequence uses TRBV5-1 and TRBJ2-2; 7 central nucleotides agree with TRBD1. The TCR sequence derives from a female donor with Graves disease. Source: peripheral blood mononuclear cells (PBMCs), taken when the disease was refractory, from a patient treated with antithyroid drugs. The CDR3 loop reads CASSLRDRNTGELFF. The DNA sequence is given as TGCGCCAGCAGCTTGCGGGACAGAAACACCGGGGAGCTGTTTTTT.